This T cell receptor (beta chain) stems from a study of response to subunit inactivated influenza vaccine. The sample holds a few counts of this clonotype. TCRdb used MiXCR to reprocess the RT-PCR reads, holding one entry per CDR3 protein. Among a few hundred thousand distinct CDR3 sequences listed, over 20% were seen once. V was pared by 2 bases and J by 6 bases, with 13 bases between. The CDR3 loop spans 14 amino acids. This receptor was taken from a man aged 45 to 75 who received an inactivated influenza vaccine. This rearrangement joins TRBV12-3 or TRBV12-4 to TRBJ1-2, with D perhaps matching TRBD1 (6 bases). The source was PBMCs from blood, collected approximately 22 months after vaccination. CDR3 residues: CASSLKEQGDGYTF. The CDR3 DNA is TGTGCCAGCAGTTTAAAAGAACAGGGAGATGGCTACACCTTC.